The clone carrying this T cell receptor (beta chain) was counted at least ten times. No antigen is known for it. Sorting defined naive CD8 T cells as CD8+CD4-CCR7+CD45RA+. These data originate in a study of molecular identifiers for immune sequencing clone quantification. CDR1 and CDR2 (germline): MDHEN, SYDVKM. Trimming cost V 5 bases and J 5 bases; bases outside gene matches: 2. The CDR3 loop spans 14 amino acids. Study-wide results and limits: The sizes of highly expanded clones could be underestimated when identical TCR molecules share a barcode. Detectable among 800,000 to 1,000,000 naive cells, according to reports, was Jurkat TCR RNA spiked in from one cell. Clones carrying above 20 RNA copies accounted for over 99% of effector molecules, under 1% in naive cells.

From the PCR reads, TCRdb called clonotypes with MiXCR, one entry per CDR3 protein. The table has about 640,000 distinct CDR3 sequences, just under 20% seen once; the top ten hold roughly 0.83%. Sequenced input: naive CD8+ T cells from blood, with Jurkat cell RNA spiked in. The subset was: FACS-sorted CD8+CD4-CCR7+CD45RA+ naive T cells. The rearrangement links TRBV28 to TRBJ1-5, with 11 bases that match TRBD1. The sequence came from a human donor in good health. Some libraries in this study had Jurkat cell RNA spiked in. CDR3 sequence reads: CASSPGQGDQPQHF. In DNA, the CDR3 is TGTGCCAGCAGTCCGGGACAGGGGGATCAGCCCCAGCATTTT.